This T cell receptor (beta chain) emerged from a study of identical twins. The V and J ends lost 6 bases and 6 bases, in that order; junction bases with no gene match: 9. The CDR3 runs to 14 residues. The germline CDR1 and CDR2 sequences are MNHNS and SASEGT. MiXCR, applied by TCRdb to the 5' RACE reads, yields one record per CDR3 protein. Among around 230,000 distinct CDR3 sequences, 6.5% to 8% were seen once, and the ten largest hold approximately 14%. The same data also went into a second study, on T cells expressing NK-cell markers.

Specimen: CD8+ T cells sorted from blood. V is TRBV6-1 and J is TRBJ1-2; 8 nucleotides match TRBD1. The source is a woman between 18 and 30 years old in good health. CDR3 loop: CASRPRTGIDGYTF. For the CDR3, the DNA is TGTGCCAGCAGGCCCCGGACAGGGATTGATGGCTACACCTTC.